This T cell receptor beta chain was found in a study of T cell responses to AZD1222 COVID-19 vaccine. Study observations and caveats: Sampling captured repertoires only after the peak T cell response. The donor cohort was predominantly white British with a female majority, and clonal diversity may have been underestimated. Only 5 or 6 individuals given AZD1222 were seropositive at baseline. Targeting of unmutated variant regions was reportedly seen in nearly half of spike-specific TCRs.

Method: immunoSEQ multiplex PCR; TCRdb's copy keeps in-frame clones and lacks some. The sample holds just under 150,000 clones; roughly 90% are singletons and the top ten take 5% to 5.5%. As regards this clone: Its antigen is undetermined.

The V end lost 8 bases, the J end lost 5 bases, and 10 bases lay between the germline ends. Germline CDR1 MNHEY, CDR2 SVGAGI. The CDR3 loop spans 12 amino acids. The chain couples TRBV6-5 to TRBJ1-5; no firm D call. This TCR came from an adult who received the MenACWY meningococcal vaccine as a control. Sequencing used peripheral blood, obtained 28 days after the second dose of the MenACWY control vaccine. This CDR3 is CASQTGHQPQHF. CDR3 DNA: TGTGCCAGCCAGACGGGTCATCAGCCCCAGCATTTT.